The clone carrying this T cell receptor (beta chain) came up once. TCRdb's table, derived via immunoSEQ multiplex PCR, lists solely in-frame clones and lacks some. The data contain under 40,000 clones, 90% of them singletons. This CDR3 spans 16 amino acids. V lost 2 bases to trimming and J lost 0 bases, with 10 bases between them. From germline, CDR1 is LGHNA and CDR2 YSLEER. This entry belongs to a study of T cell changes during pregnancy in multiple sclerosis. The receptor was derived from a female donor with multiple sclerosis, enrolled in a pregnancy study. This sequence joins TRBV4-3 and TRBJ2-2; TRBD1 might be the D (5 bases). The sequenced sample was CD8+ T cells from peripheral blood mononuclear cells, obtained after pregnancy. CDR3: CASSQLQVPNTGELFF. DNA of the CDR3: TGCGCCAGCAGCCAACTACAGGTGCCGAACACCGGGGAGCTGTTTTTT.